This is a list of T cell receptor beta chains from one sample in a study of vaccination and CD4 T cells after COVID-19. These receptors have no identified antigens. TCRdb recomputed calls from the PCR reads with MiXCR, one row per CDR3 protein. The sample has some 20,000 distinct CDR3 sequences; around 33% are singletons. The material sequenced was cultured CD4+ T cells from blood. Receptors were obtained from a human donor with COVID-19. The CDR3 runs from the conserved cysteine through the conserved F or W. Fields, in order: J gene, clone size, V gene, D gene, CDR3 DNA, CDR3 protein. The D gene is left open where the match is weak. Part of the rows lack a size; the others show once, few, many or a class for expanded clones.

j_gene: TRBJ2-1
abundance: .
v_gene: TRBV24-1
d_gene: TRBD2
CDR3nt: TGTGCCACCAGTGATTCAATGACTAGCGGGGGGTACAATGAGCAGTTCTTC
CDR3aa: CATSDSMTSGGYNEQFF

j_gene: TRBJ1-5
abundance: .
v_gene: TRBV12-3/TRBV12-4
d_gene: .
CDR3nt: TGTGCCAGCAACCGGGACAGCAATCAGCCCCAGCATTTT
CDR3aa: CASNRDSNQPQHF

j_gene: TRBJ2-7
abundance: few
v_gene: TRBV2
d_gene: TRBD1
CDR3nt: TGTGCCAGCACGGCCGGCGGGACAGGAGGTTTCGAGCAGTACTTC
CDR3aa: CASTAGGTGGFEQYF

j_gene: TRBJ2-7
abundance: few
v_gene: TRBV20-1
d_gene: .
CDR3nt: TGCAGTGCTAGACCCGGGGGGCTCGGGCAGTACTTC
CDR3aa: CSARPGGLGQYF

j_gene: TRBJ1-2
abundance: few
v_gene: TRBV7-2
d_gene: TRBD1
CDR3nt: TGTGCCAGCAGCCCAGCCGGGACAGGGAGAGATGGCTACACCTTC
CDR3aa: CASSPAGTGRDGYTF

j_gene: TRBJ1-2
abundance: .
v_gene: TRBV25-1
d_gene: .
CDR3nt: TGTGCCAGCAGTGACTATGGAGGGGGTACATATGGCTACACCTTC
CDR3aa: CASSDYGGGTYGYTF

j_gene: TRBJ1-1
abundance: .
v_gene: TRBV27
d_gene: .
CDR3nt: TGTGCCAGCAGTTACGTCGGCAGAGGGAACACTGAAGCTTTCTTT
CDR3aa: CASSYVGRGNTEAFF

j_gene: TRBJ2-2
abundance: few
v_gene: TRBV7-6
d_gene: .
CDR3nt: TGTGCCAGCAGCCAACAGGGAGCAAACACCGGGGAGCTGTTTTTT
CDR3aa: CASSQQGANTGELFF

j_gene: TRBJ1-2
abundance: few
v_gene: TRBV20-1
d_gene: .
CDR3nt: TGCAGTGCTAGAGATCGAATGGCACGGGGCTATGGCTACACCTTC
CDR3aa: CSARDRMARGYGYTF

j_gene: TRBJ2-7
abundance: .
v_gene: TRBV6-1
d_gene: .
CDR3nt: TGTGCCAGCAGCCCAGTCGGCTACGAGCAGTACTTC
CDR3aa: CASSPVGYEQYF

j_gene: TRBJ2-5
abundance: few
v_gene: TRBV5-8
d_gene: TRBD2
CDR3nt: TGTGCCAGCAGCCCTACTCCGGGACTAGCGAAGACCCAGTACTTC
CDR3aa: CASSPTPGLAKTQYF

j_gene: TRBJ2-5
abundance: .
v_gene: TRBV4-1
d_gene: TRBD1
CDR3nt: TGCGCCAGCAGCCAAGCCCCCGACAGGGATAAGAGAGAGACCCAGTACTTC
CDR3aa: CASSQAPDRDKRETQYF

j_gene: TRBJ2-5
abundance: .
v_gene: TRBV11-3
d_gene: .
CDR3nt: TGTGCCAGCAGCAGCGCGGGCCAAGAGACCCAGTACTTC
CDR3aa: CASSSAGQETQYF

j_gene: TRBJ1-1
abundance: .
v_gene: TRBV7-3
d_gene: .
CDR3nt: TGTGCCAGCAGCTTACAGAAGAACACTGAAGCTTTCTTT
CDR3aa: CASSLQKNTEAFF

j_gene: TRBJ1-3
abundance: .
v_gene: TRBV28
d_gene: .
CDR3nt: TGTGCCAGCGGAGTGGAAGCTGGAAACACCATATATTTT
CDR3aa: CASGVEAGNTIYF

j_gene: TRBJ1-2
abundance: .
v_gene: TRBV19
d_gene: TRBD1
CDR3nt: TGTGCCAGTCGACAGGGAACGAATGGCTACACCTTC
CDR3aa: CASRQGTNGYTF

j_gene: TRBJ2-5
abundance: .
v_gene: TRBV5-1
d_gene: .
CDR3nt: TGCGCCAGCAGCTTGGGGACGGTGGGGGAAGAGACCCAGTACTTC
CDR3aa: CASSLGTVGEETQYF

j_gene: TRBJ2-3
abundance: few
v_gene: TRBV12-3/TRBV12-4
d_gene: TRBD2
CDR3nt: TGTGCCAGCAGTTCCTATACTAGCGGGATAAGCACAGATACGCAGTATTTT
CDR3aa: CASSSYTSGISTDTQYF

j_gene: TRBJ1-5
abundance: few
v_gene: TRBV12-3/TRBV12-4
d_gene: .
CDR3nt: TGTGCCAGCAGTTTGGCGGGGGGCGGCAATCAGCCCCAGCATTTT
CDR3aa: CASSLAGGGNQPQHF

j_gene: TRBJ1-3
abundance: few
v_gene: TRBV6-2/TRBV6-3
d_gene: .
CDR3nt: TGTGCCAGCAGTTACCCGGGAAACACCATATATTTT
CDR3aa: CASSYPGNTIYF

j_gene: TRBJ2-5
abundance: .
v_gene: TRBV10-3
d_gene: .
CDR3nt: TGTGCCATCAGGGGAGGTGGGGAGACCCAGTACTTC
CDR3aa: CAIRGGGETQYF

j_gene: TRBJ1-2
abundance: few
v_gene: TRBV5-6
d_gene: TRBD1
CDR3nt: TGTGCCAGCAGCGCGACAGGGAAGCACTATGGCTACACCTTC
CDR3aa: CASSATGKHYGYTF

j_gene: TRBJ1-5
abundance: .
v_gene: TRBV6-2/TRBV6-3
d_gene: .
CDR3nt: TGTGCCAGCAGTATGAACAGTGTAAGCAATCAGCCCCAGCATTTT
CDR3aa: CASSMNSVSNQPQHF

j_gene: TRBJ1-1
abundance: .
v_gene: TRBV20-1
d_gene: TRBD1
CDR3nt: TGCAGTGCTGGGACAGGGGTTTTCGAATCGGGGACTGAAGCTTTCTTT
CDR3aa: CSAGTGVFESGTEAFF

j_gene: TRBJ2-7
abundance: few
v_gene: TRBV6-2/TRBV6-3
d_gene: .
CDR3nt: TGTGCCAGCAGGCTAACAGGCGTCACCTACGAGCAGTACTTC
CDR3aa: CASRLTGVTYEQYF

j_gene: TRBJ1-3
abundance: .
v_gene: TRBV7-8
d_gene: .
CDR3nt: TGTGCCAGCAGCTTCGGGGGCTCTGGAAACACCATATATTTT
CDR3aa: CASSFGGSGNTIYF

j_gene: TRBJ2-2
abundance: few
v_gene: TRBV20-1
d_gene: .
CDR3nt: TGCAGTGCTAGACCCGGGCCTCGCGGCGGGGAGCTGTTTTTT
CDR3aa: CSARPGPRGGELFF

j_gene: TRBJ1-6
abundance: few
v_gene: TRBV28
d_gene: .
CDR3nt: TGTGCCAGCAGTTTAGAGACCTCCAATTCACCCCTCCACTTT
CDR3aa: CASSLETSNSPLHF

j_gene: TRBJ1-6
abundance: medium-sized
v_gene: TRBV27
d_gene: TRBD1
CDR3nt: TGTGCCAGCAGCGCGGACAGGGCCCCCCTGGAGAGGAATTCACCCCTCCACTTT
CDR3aa: CASSADRAPLERNSPLHF

j_gene: TRBJ2-5
abundance: .
v_gene: TRBV2
d_gene: TRBD2
CDR3nt: TGTGCCAGCAGCACTAGCGGGGGGAGGGAAGAGACCCAGTACTTC
CDR3aa: CASSTSGGREETQYF

j_gene: TRBJ2-2
abundance: few
v_gene: TRBV6-1
d_gene: .
CDR3nt: TGTGCCAGCAGTGAATTCAGGGGAAACACCGGGGAGCTGTTTTTT
CDR3aa: CASSEFRGNTGELFF

j_gene: TRBJ2-4
abundance: .
v_gene: TRBV2
d_gene: TRBD1
CDR3nt: TGTGCCAGCAGGCCGACAGGGAACTCACGGTGGGAAAACATTCAGTACTTC
CDR3aa: CASRPTGNSRWENIQYF

j_gene: TRBJ2-1
abundance: few
v_gene: TRBV27
d_gene: .
CDR3nt: TGTGCCAGCAGTTTAGGGTACGGGTACAATGAGCAGTTCTTC
CDR3aa: CASSLGYGYNEQFF

j_gene: TRBJ1-2
abundance: .
v_gene: TRBV28
d_gene: .
CDR3nt: TGTGCCAGCAGGTCTTTCGGGGGGTATGGCTACACCTTC
CDR3aa: CASRSFGGYGYTF

j_gene: TRBJ2-1
abundance: .
v_gene: TRBV5-4
d_gene: TRBD1
CDR3nt: TGTGCCAGCAGCGGGAACAGGGGCCACAATGAGCAGTTCTTC
CDR3aa: CASSGNRGHNEQFF

j_gene: TRBJ1-1
abundance: .
v_gene: TRBV20-1
d_gene: .
CDR3nt: TGCAGTGCTAGTAGTGGCGGCGGGAACACTGAAGCTTTCTTT
CDR3aa: CSASSGGGNTEAFF

j_gene: TRBJ2-5
abundance: few
v_gene: TRBV19
d_gene: .
CDR3nt: TGTGCCAGTAGTCCGGGGGCTAGCGCTGAGACCCAGTACTTC
CDR3aa: CASSPGASAETQYF

j_gene: TRBJ2-3
abundance: .
v_gene: TRBV24-1
d_gene: .
CDR3nt: TGTGCCACCAGCGCCCCGGGGGCAGCTACGCAGTATTTT
CDR3aa: CATSAPGAATQYF

j_gene: TRBJ2-3
abundance: .
v_gene: TRBV14
d_gene: .
CDR3nt: TGTGCCAGCAGCCAAGAGCTAGCAGGCACAGATACGCAGTATTTT
CDR3aa: CASSQELAGTDTQYF

j_gene: TRBJ1-4
abundance: once
v_gene: TRBV6-2/TRBV6-3
d_gene: .
CDR3nt: TGTGCCAGCAGTTTTGGGGAGAGCGGCGAAAAACTGTTTTTT
CDR3aa: CASSFGESGEKLFF

j_gene: TRBJ1-5
abundance: few
v_gene: TRBV29-1
d_gene: TRBD1
CDR3nt: TGCAGCGCCGGCCGGGACAGGGACCCGCGCAATCAGCCCCAGCATTTT
CDR3aa: CSAGRDRDPRNQPQHF

j_gene: TRBJ2-2
abundance: .
v_gene: TRBV6-4
d_gene: TRBD2
CDR3nt: TGTGCCAGCAGCTTACTAGCGGGGGCAGGGGAGCTGTTTTTT
CDR3aa: CASSLLAGAGELFF